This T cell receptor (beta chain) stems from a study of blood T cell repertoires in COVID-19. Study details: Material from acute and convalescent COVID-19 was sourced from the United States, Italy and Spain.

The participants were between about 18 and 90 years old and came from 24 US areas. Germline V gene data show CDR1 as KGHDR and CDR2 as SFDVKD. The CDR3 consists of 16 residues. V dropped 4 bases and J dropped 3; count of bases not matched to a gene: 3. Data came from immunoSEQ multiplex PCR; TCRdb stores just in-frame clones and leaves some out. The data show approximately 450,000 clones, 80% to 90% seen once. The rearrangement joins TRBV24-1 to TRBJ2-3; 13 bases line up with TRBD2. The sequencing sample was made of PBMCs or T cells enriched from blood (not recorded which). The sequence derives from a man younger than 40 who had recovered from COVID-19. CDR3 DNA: TGTGCCACCAGTGACCCGGGACTAGCGGGAACAGATACGCAGTATTTT. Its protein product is CATSDPGLAGTDTQYF.